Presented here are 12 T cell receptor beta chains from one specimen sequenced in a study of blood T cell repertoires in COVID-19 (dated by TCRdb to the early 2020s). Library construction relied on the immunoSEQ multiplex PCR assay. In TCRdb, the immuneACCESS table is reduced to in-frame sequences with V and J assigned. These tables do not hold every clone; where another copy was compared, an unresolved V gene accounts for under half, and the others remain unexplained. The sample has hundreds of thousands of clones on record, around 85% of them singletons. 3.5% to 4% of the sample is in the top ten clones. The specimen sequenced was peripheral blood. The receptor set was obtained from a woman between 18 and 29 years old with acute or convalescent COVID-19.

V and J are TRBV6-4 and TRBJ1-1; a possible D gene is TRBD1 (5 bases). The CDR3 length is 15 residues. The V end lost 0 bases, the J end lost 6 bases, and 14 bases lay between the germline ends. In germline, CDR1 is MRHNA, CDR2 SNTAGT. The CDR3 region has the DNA TGTGCCAGCAGTGACTCGGGGGGAACCGGCGCTGAAGCTTTCTTT. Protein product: CASSDSGGTGAEAFF.

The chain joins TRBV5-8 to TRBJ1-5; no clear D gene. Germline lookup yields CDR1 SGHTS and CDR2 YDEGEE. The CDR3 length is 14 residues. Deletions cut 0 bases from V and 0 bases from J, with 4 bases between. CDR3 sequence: CASSLVGSNQPQHF. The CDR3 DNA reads TGTGCCAGCAGCTTGGTCGGTAGCAATCAGCCCCAGCATTTT.

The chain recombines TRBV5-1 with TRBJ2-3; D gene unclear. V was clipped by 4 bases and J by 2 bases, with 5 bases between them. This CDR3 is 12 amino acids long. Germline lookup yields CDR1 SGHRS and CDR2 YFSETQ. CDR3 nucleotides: TGCGCCAGCAGCCCTCCCACAGATACGCAGTATTTT. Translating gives CASSPPTDTQYF.

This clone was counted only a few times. The chain's CDR3 is CASSQDGLAVETDTQYF. CDR3 sequence (DNA): TGTGCCAGCAGCCAAGATGGCCTAGCGGTTGAGACAGATACGCAGTATTTT. The rearrangement uses TRBV3-1 (or the pseudogene TRBV3-2) and TRBJ2-3; 7 nucleotides match TRBD2. This CDR3 contains 17 residues. The J segment lost 3 bases and the V segment lost 0 bases, leaving 9 bases of the junction unmatched. The V gene's germline CDR1 is LGHDT and CDR2 YNNKEL (reference sequence).

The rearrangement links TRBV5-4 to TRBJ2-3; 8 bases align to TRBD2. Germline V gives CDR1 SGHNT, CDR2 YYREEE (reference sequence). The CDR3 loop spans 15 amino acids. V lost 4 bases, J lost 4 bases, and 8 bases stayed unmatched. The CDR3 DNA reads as TGTGCCAGCAGCCACGGGGGGGCCGCTGCAGATACGCAGTATTTT. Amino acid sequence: CASSHGGAAADTQYF.

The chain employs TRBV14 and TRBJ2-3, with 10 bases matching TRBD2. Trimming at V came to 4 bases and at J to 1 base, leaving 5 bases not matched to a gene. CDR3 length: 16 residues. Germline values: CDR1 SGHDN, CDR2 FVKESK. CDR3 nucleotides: TGTGCCAGCAGCCCCCGGCTAGCGGGGGGCACAGATACGCAGTATTTT. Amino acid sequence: CASSPRLAGGTDTQYF.

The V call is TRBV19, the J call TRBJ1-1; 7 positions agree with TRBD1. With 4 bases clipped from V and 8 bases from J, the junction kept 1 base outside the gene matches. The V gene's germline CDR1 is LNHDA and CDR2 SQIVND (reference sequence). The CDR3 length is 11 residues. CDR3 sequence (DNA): TGTGCCAGTAGTACGACAGGGGAAGCTTTCTTT. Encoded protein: CASSTTGEAFF.

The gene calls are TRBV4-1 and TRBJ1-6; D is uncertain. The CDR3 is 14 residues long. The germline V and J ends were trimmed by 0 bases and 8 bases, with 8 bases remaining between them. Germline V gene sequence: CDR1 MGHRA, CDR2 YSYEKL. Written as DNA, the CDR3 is TGCGCCAGCAGCCAAGACCCTTCGGATTCACCCCTCCACTTT. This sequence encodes CASSQDPSDSPLHF.

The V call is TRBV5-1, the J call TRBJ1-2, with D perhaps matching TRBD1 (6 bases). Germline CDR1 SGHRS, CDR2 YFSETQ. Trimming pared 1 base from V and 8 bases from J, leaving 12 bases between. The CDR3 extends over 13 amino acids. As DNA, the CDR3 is TGCGCCAGCAGCTTGTCTCCCACAGGGGGCTACACCTTC. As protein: CASSLSPTGGYTF.

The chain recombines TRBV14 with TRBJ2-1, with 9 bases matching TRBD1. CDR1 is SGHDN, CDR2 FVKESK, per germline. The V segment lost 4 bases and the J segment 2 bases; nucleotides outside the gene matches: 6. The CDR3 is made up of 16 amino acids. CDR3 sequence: CASSPIGTGPYNEQFF. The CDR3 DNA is TGTGCCAGCAGCCCGATCGGGACAGGGCCCTACAATGAGCAGTTCTTC.

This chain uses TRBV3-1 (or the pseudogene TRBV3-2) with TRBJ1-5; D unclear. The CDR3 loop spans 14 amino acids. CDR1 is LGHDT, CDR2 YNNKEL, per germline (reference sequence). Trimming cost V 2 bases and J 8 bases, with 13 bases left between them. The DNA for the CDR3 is TGTGCCAGCAGCCAAACCCCCGGCGGGGAGCCCCAGCATTTT. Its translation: CASSQTPGGEPQHF.

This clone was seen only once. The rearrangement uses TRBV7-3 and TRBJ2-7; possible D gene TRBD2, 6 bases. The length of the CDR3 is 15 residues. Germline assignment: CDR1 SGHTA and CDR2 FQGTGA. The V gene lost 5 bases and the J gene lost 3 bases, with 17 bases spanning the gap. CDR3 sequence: CASSPRTGGVYEQYF. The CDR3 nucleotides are TGTGCCAGCAGCCCGCGGACCGGGGGAGTCTACGAGCAGTACTTC.